These 14 T cell receptor beta chains originate from one sample sequenced in a study of blood T cell repertoires in COVID-19. Sequencing used immunoSEQ multiplex PCR; TCRdb keeps in-frame clones, though not all of them. The profile shows hundreds of thousands of clones, roughly 88% of them singletons. Sample: peripheral blood. These receptor sequences come from a woman in her twenties or thirties with COVID-19, enrolled during active disease.

CDR3 nucleotides: TGCGCCAGCAGCTCCGGACAGGGGTCCTACAATGAGCAGTTCTTC. Encoded protein: CASSSGQGSYNEQFF. The rearrangement joins TRBV4-1 to TRBJ2-1; TRBD1 matches 9 bases. This CDR3 region has 15 residues. Germline V lookup: CDR1 MGHRA, CDR2 YSYEKL. V dropped 5 bases and J dropped 1; count of bases not matched to a gene: 3.

The chain links TRBV6-5 to TRBJ2-1; D may be TRBD2 (6 bases). Per germline, CDR1 MNHEY and CDR2 SVGAGI. Trimming took 5 bases from V and 6 from J, leaving 14 bases between them. The CDR3 has 14 amino acids. This chain's CDR3 is CASSTGTGPNEQFF. The CDR3, as DNA: TGTGCCAGCAGTACCGGGACTGGGCCCAATGAGCAGTTCTTC.

This rearrangement joins TRBV5-5 to TRBJ2-5, with 8 positions matching TRBD2. This CDR3 comprises 14 residues. V was pared by 5 bases and J by 2 bases, with 5 bases of the junction left unmatched. Germline V lookup: CDR1 SGHKS, CDR2 YYEKEE (reference sequence). The CDR3 DNA follows: TGTGCCAGCAGTTGGACTAGCAGACAAGAGACCCAGTACTTC. This encodes CASSWTSRQETQYF.

The chain links TRBV5-1 to TRBJ2-7, with a tentative D call TRBD1 (6 bases). Looked up from germline, CDR1 is SGHRS and CDR2 is YFSETQ. CDR3 size: 16 residues. V dropped 2 bases and J dropped 7 bases, with 22 bases sitting between them. The CDR3 nucleotides read TGCGCCAGCAGCTTTGGCCGGGACGCCCCCAGGGGAGAGCAGTACTTC. Translated, it gives CASSFGRDAPRGEQYF.

The chain has TRBV6-5 and TRBJ1-4; possibly TRBD1 for D (6 bases). V lost 8 bases, J lost 6 bases, and 13 bases lay in between. Germline CDR1 reads MNHEY; CDR2 reads SVGAGI. The CDR3 covers 13 residues. For the CDR3, the DNA is TGTGCCAGCCGGGCGCAGGGGTATGAAAAACTGTTTTTT. Translated, it gives CASRAQGYEKLFF.

This chain connects TRBV13 to TRBJ2-3, with D perhaps TRBD2 (5 bases). Germline CDR1 PRHDT, CDR2 FYEKMQ (reference sequence). CDR3 length: 15 residues. V lost 5 bases and J lost 0, with 12 bases in between. The CDR3 region is CASSVGVASTDTQYF. In DNA form, the CDR3 reads TGTGCCAGCAGCGTGGGAGTGGCTAGCACAGATACGCAGTATTTT.

The chain is built from TRBV9 and TRBJ2-1; 7 bases fit TRBD2. Germline lookup yields CDR1 SGDLS and CDR2 YYNGEE. The CDR3 runs 17 residues. With 0 bases clipped from V and 7 bases from J, the junction kept 13 bases outside the gene matches. The CDR3 DNA follows: TGTGCCAGCAGCGTAGACTTGGCGGGAGTGGTTGGGAATGAGCAGTTCTTC. This gives the protein CASSVDLAGVVGNEQFF.

This chain connects TRBV11-2 to TRBJ1-3; D gene uncertain. The CDR3 is made up of 16 amino acids. From germline, CDR1 is SGHAT and CDR2 FQNNGV. Trimming shortened V by 1 base and J by 8 bases, and 18 bases separated the two germline ends. CDR3 bases: TGTGCCAGCAGCTTAGTTCCCCGAGACTACGCGGACACCATATATTTT. It specifies CASSLVPRDYADTIYF.

CDR3 nucleotides: TGTGCCAGCAGCTTAGGTAGATGGGGACAGCTAAACTACAATCAGCCCCAGCATTTT. Protein product: CASSLGRWGQLNYNQPQHF. The chain is built from TRBV11-3 and TRBJ1-5, with 7 bases that match TRBD1. The V and J ends lost 1 base and 3 bases, in that order; junction bases with no gene match: 15. CDR1 is SGHNT and CDR2 is YENEEA in the germline V gene. The CDR3 length is 19 residues.

The gene calls are TRBV5-1 and TRBJ1-5; D unresolved. There are 13 residues in the CDR3. Trimming cost V 4 bases and J 1 base, with 6 bases left between them. The germline V gene has CDR1 SGHRS and CDR2 YFSETQ. CDR3 protein: CASSPGSNQPQHF. In DNA, the CDR3 is TGCGCCAGCAGCCCGGGGAGCAATCAGCCCCAGCATTTT.

The CDR3 DNA follows: TGTGCCAGCAGCCCCCGGGTCATGGCCGGGGAGCTGTTTTTT. Translating it yields CASSPRVMAGELFF. The chain is built from TRBV14 and TRBJ2-2; D ambiguous. The V and J ends lost 4 bases and 6 bases respectively, with 12 bases between them. Looked up from germline, CDR1 is SGHDN and CDR2 is FVKESK. The length of the CDR3 is 14 residues.

The rearrangement joins TRBV2 to TRBJ1-1, with 7 nucleotides matching TRBD1. The CDR3 has 17 amino acids. Germline CDR1 reads SNHLY; CDR2 reads FYNNEI. Trimming cost V 3 bases and J 0 bases; bases outside gene matches: 10. The CDR3 region is CASSDNRGISMNTEAFF. As DNA, the CDR3 is TGTGCCAGCAGTGACAACAGGGGTATATCCATGAACACTGAAGCTTTCTTT.

This chain uses TRBV19 with TRBJ2-5, with D tentatively TRBD2 (6 bases). There are 14 residues in the CDR3. Germline CDR1 reads LNHDA; CDR2 reads SQIVND (reference sequence). V lost 1 base and J lost 2, with 8 bases in between. CDR3 bases: TGTGCCAGTAGTATAGTAGCGGAACAAGAGACCCAGTACTTC. It codes for CASSIVAEQETQYF. Variable domain in full (rest from reference TRBV19 and TRBJ2-5): DGGITQSPKYLFRKEGQNVTLSCEQNLNHDAMYWYRQDPGQGLRLIYYSQIVNDFQKGDIAEGYSVSREKKESFPLTVTSAQKNPTAFYLCASSIVAEQETQYFGPGTRLLVL.

V usage is TRBV4-3 and J usage is TRBJ2-2, with D unclear. Germline CDR1 is LGHNA and CDR2 is YSLEER. Between the trimmed V and J ends, which lost 2 bases and 4 bases, there was a span of 8 bases. CDR3 length: 14 amino acids. The CDR3 bases are TGCGCCAGCAGCCAATCACGAGTCACCGGGGAGCTGTTTTTT. As protein: CASSQSRVTGELFF.